This TCR beta chain was profiled in a study of OX40 agonist ivuxolimab in advanced cancers. Study-level findings and limits: It was not determined which antigens were specifically recognized by the peripheral T cells that had undergone clonal expansion. Partial responders receiving 0.1-3.0 mg/kg showed among the lowest clonal expansion. Some nonresponders additionally presented with little normalized T-cell clonal expansion.

CDR1 is MNHEY, CDR2 SVGAGI, per germline. V lost 5 bases and J lost 3, with 7 bases in between. This CDR3 spans 12 amino acids. Remarks on this clone: As yet, its antigen is unknown.

Generated by immunoSEQ multiplex PCR, the TCRdb table keeps only in-frame clones and is missing some. This table has 55,000 to 70,000 clones, 84% appearing once. The cohort excluded patients with autoimmune disease history or systemic immunosuppression. J is TRBJ1-1 and V is TRBV6-5; no clear D gene. The sequenced sample was CD4+ or CD8+ T cells sorted from blood, obtained in a trial of the OX40 agonist ivuxolimab. This receptor was identified in an adult with an advanced solid tumor such as melanoma, head and neck, liver or kidney cancer. CDR3 amino acids: CASSQGYTEAFF. DNA of the CDR3: TGTGCCAGCAGTCAAGGGTACACTGAAGCTTTCTTT.